This T cell receptor (beta chain) was captured by sequencing in a study of cytomegalovirus exposure and HLA in healthy donors. Amplification used 60 Vbeta primers and 13 Jbeta primers. TCRdb keeps only in-frame clones here, not all; method: immunoSEQ multiplex PCR. The sample consists of around 150,000 clones, roughly 85% of them appearing once. In this sample, this clone turned up once. Between the trimmed V and J ends, which lost 0 bases and 1 base, there was a span of 9 bases. The germline V gene has CDR1 ENHRY and CDR2 SYGVKD. This CDR3 has 15 amino acids. The source is a man between 35 and 55 years old in good health and CMV-seronegative. V and J are TRBV10-3 and TRBJ1-2; D is uncertain. The sequenced sample consisted of PBMCs. The CDR3: CAISESLGGNYGYTF. The CDR3 DNA sequence: TGTGCCATCAGTGAGTCTCTGGGAGGTAACTATGGCTACACCTTC.